These 14 T cell receptor beta chains were sequenced from one sample in a study of regulatory T cells in long-lasting Graves disease. The TCR beta library used iRepertoire HTBI primers with Arm-PCR amplification of CDR3. One entry per CDR3 protein, called by TCRdb with MiXCR from the multiplex PCR reads. The data show roughly 420,000 distinct CDR3 sequences, 15% to 19% seen once. Time point given: newly diagnosed GD, antithyroid drugs for less than 3 months. PBMC RNA served as the TCR library source. This specimen was peripheral blood mononuclear cells (PBMCs), taken at new diagnosis, from a patient treated with antithyroid drugs. The receptor source for this set is a female donor with Graves disease.

This clonotype was recorded many times. The J gene is TRBJ2-1, the V gene TRBV12-3 or TRBV12-4; TRBD2 agrees at 7 bases. V lost 6 bases, J lost 5 bases, and 7 bases stayed unmatched. The CDR3 loop spans 14 amino acids. CDR3 protein: CASSIRGGDNEQFF. As DNA, the CDR3 is TGTGCCAGCAGCATACGTGGGGGGGACAATGAGCAGTTCTTC.

This clonotype was picked up many times. The V call is TRBV30, the J call TRBJ1-1; a weak D match, TRBD1 (6 bases). There are 13 residues in the CDR3. Per the germline V gene, CDR1 is GTSNPN and CDR2 is SVGIG (reference sequence). Trimming removed 6 bases from V and 7 bases from J, with 18 bases in between. CDR3 sequence: CACSVGGAGEAFF. The CDR3 DNA sequence: TGTGCCTGTTCCGTGGGGGGGGCTGGTGAAGCTTTCTTT.

This clonotype was observed at least ten times. The chain carries TRBV13 and TRBJ2-1; the match to TRBD2 covers 11 bases. J gave up 9 bases and V 4 bases, and 8 bases lay outside the gene matches. The CDR3 extends over 15 amino acids. CDR1 PRHDT and CDR2 FYEKMQ come from the germline V gene (reference sequence). The chain's CDR3 is CASSWDSGGATEQFF. CDR3 nucleotides: TGTGCCAGCAGCTGGGATAGCGGGGGGGCAACTGAGCAGTTCTTC.

This clonotype was seen repeatedly, ten times or more. The chain is built from TRBV2 and TRBJ2-5; possibly TRBD1 or TRBD2 for D (5 bases each). Looked up from germline, CDR1 is SNHLY and CDR2 is FYNNEI. There are 12 residues in the CDR3. V was clipped by 7 bases and J by 2 bases, with 8 bases between them. CDR3: CASKGEQETQYF. The CDR3 nucleotides are TGTGCCAGCAAAGGGGAGCAAGAGACCCAGTACTTC.

This clonotype was counted at least ten times. The rearrangement joins TRBV19 to TRBJ1-5; 7 nucleotides line up with TRBD1. Trimming at V came to 4 bases and at J to 4 bases, leaving 7 bases not matched to a gene. The CDR3 loop spans 15 amino acids. CDR1 is LNHDA and CDR2 is SQIVND in the germline V gene (reference sequence). The CDR3 DNA reads as TGTGCCAGTAGTAAAATCGGGACAGCGAATCAGCCCCAGCATTTT. This codes for CASSKIGTANQPQHF. Full variable domain (rest looked up from reference TRBV19 and TRBJ1-5): DGGITQSPKYLFRKEGQNVTLSCEQNLNHDAMYWYRQDPGQGLRLIYYSQIVNDFQKGDIAEGYSVSREKKESFPLTVTSAQKNPTAFYLCASSKIGTANQPQHFGDGTRLSIL.

This clonotype came up many times. J is TRBJ2-1 and V is TRBV7-8; 7 bases match TRBD2. Germline lookup yields CDR1 SGHVS and CDR2 FQNEAQ. This CDR3 contains 15 residues. J gave up 10 bases and V 0 bases, and 9 bases lay outside the gene matches. Here the CDR3 reads CASSLARGSPSEQFF. DNA for the CDR3: TGTGCCAGCAGCTTAGCTCGCGGGAGCCCGTCGGAGCAGTTCTTC.

This clonotype was counted many times. CDR3 protein: CASLQGSDTQYF. Written as DNA, the CDR3 is TGTGCCAGCTTACAGGGGTCCGATACGCAGTATTTT. The J gene is TRBJ2-3, the V gene TRBV7-9; 7 bases agree with TRBD1. The CDR3 is 12 amino acids. Germline V gene data show CDR1 as SEHNR and CDR2 as FQNEAQ (reference sequence). V lost 8 bases, J lost 6 bases, and 5 bases stayed unmatched.

The table lists this clonotype with many counts. The genes are TRBV29-1 and TRBJ1-1; D perhaps matches TRBD1 (6 bases). This CDR3 has 16 amino acids. CDR1 SQVTM and CDR2 ANQGSEA come from the germline V gene. CDR3 sequence reads: CSCTTGYSGGNTEAFF. The CDR3 DNA reads as TGCAGTTGTACTACAGGGTATTCGGGTGGGAACACTGAAGCTTTCTTT.

This clonotype has a count of ten or more. This sequence joins TRBV6-1 and TRBJ2-1; TRBD2 matches 8 bases. CDR1 is MNHNS, CDR2 SASEGT, per germline. V trimming: 7 bases; J trimming: 7 bases; junction bases outside the gene matches: 18. The CDR3 is made up of 17 amino acids. The CDR3 reads CASKSINRREGRNEQFF. The CDR3 DNA follows: TGTGCCAGCAAGTCAATCAATAGACGGGAGGGCCGGAATGAGCAGTTCTTC.

This clonotype has at least ten counts. V usage is TRBV20-1 and J usage is TRBJ1-1; D unclear. Trimming took 3 bases from V and 1 from J, leaving 12 bases between them. This CDR3 has 14 amino acids. Per the germline V gene, CDR1 is DFQATT and CDR2 is SNEGSKA (reference sequence). DNA of the CDR3: TGCAGTGCTAGTTTATCCCACGGGAACACTGAAGCTTTCTTT. Protein product: CSASLSHGNTEAFF.

The chain joins TRBV7-2 to TRBJ1-2, with 8 bases fitting TRBD1. The trim removed 5 bases at V and 8 bases at J, leaving 16 bases unmatched. CDR3 length: 16 amino acids. Germline V gives CDR1 SGHTA, CDR2 FQGNSA. For the CDR3, the DNA is TGTGCCAGCAGCCCGGTCAGGGGGCGCCGGGGGGAGGGCTACACCTTC. Protein sequence: CASSPVRGRRGEGYTF.

This clonotype was found many times. The chain is built from TRBV27 and TRBJ1-2, with 8 bases that match TRBD1. Germline V lookup: CDR1 MNHEY, CDR2 SMNVEV (reference sequence). CDR3 size: 13 residues. V lost 4 bases to trimming and J lost 7 bases; unmatched junction nucleotides: 5. CDR3 in DNA: TGTGCCAGCAGTTCCCAGGGGGCTGGTGGCTACACCTTC. Its protein product is CASSSQGAGGYTF.

This clonotype has a handful of counts. The rearrangement links TRBV14 to TRBJ1-4; 7 bases align to TRBD1. Looked up from germline, CDR1 is SGHDN and CDR2 is FVKESK. The CDR3 is made up of 14 amino acids. Germline trimming cut 4 bases from V and 5 bases from J; bases unmatched to any gene: 4. The CDR3 reads CASSLGQENEKLFF. CDR3 nucleotide sequence: TGTGCCAGCAGCCTCGGACAGGAAAATGAAAAACTGTTTTTT.

In this sample, this clonotype turned up once. The chain joins TRBV12-3 or TRBV12-4 to TRBJ1-5, with TRBD1 matching 11 bases. Trimming at V came to 5 bases and at J to 6 bases, leaving 6 bases not matched to a gene. This CDR3 has 15 amino acids. CDR3 sequence (DNA): TGTGCCAGCAGTCTTGACGGGACAGGGGGTCAGCCCCAGCATTTT. It encodes CASSLDGTGGQPQHF.